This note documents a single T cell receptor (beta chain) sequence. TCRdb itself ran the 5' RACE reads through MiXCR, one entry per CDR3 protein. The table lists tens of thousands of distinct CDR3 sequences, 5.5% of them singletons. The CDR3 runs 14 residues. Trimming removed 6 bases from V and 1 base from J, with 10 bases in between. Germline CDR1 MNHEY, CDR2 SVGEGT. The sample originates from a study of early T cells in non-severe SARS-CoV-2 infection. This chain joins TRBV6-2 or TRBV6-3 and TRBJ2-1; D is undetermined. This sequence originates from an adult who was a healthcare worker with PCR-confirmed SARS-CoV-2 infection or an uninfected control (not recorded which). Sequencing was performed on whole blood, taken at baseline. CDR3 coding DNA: TGTGCCAGCAGGGAAAGAGCGTCCTACAATGAGCAGTTCTTC. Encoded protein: CASRERASYNEQFF.